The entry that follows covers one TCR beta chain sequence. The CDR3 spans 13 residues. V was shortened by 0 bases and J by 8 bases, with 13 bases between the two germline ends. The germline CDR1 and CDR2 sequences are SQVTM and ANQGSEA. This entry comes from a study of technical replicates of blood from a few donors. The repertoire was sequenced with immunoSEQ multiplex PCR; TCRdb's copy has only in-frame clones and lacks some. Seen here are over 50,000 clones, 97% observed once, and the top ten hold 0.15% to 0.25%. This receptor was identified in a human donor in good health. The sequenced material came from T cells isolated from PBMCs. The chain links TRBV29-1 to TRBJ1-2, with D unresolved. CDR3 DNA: TGCAGCGTTGAAGATTCACTTTACCTGGGCTACACCTTC. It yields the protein CSVEDSLYLGYTF.